This TCR beta chain was sequenced in a study of CD8+ T cells in alopecia areata. Treatment meaning: oral pan-JAK inhibitor, 5-10 mg twice daily. Losses at the gene ends were 3 bases for V and 7 bases for J; bases not matched to a gene: 5. The CDR3 totals 14 residues. Germline lookup yields CDR1 MGHRA and CDR2 YSYEKL. RNA was extracted and reverse transcribed into cDNA as the sequencing template. Assay: immunoSEQ multiplex PCR; the TCRdb copy retains only in-frame clones and omits some. The sample has about 160,000 clones, less than 80% seen once. The chain uses TRBV4-1 and TRBJ2-4, with 8 bases aligning to TRBD1. This material consisted of CD4+ T cells sorted from blood, taken at week 24, from a patient treated with tofacitinib. This receptor was taken from a human donor with alopecia areata. The DNA for the CDR3 is TGCGCCAGCAGCCACCCAGGGGGCCTGAACATTCAGTACTTC. As protein: CASSHPGGLNIQYF.